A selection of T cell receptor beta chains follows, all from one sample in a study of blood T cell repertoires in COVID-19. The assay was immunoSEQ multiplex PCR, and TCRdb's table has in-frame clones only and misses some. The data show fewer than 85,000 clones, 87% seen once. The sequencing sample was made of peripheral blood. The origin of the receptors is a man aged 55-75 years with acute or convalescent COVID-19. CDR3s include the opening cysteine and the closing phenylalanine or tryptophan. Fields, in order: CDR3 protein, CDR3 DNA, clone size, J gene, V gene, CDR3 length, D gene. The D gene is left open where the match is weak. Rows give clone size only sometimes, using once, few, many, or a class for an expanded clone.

CAISGGPGTGTTDTQYF | TGTGCCATCAGTGGGGGGCCTGGGACAGGGACCACAGATACGCAGTATTTT | - | TRBJ2-3 | TRBV10-3 | 17 | TRBD1
CASTDRGRVTEAFF | TGTGCCAGCACGGACAGGGGGCGCGTCACTGAAGCTTTCTTT | - | TRBJ1-1 | TRBV6-1 | 14 | TRBD1
CASSPRQGRHTNGYTF | TGTGCCAGCAGCCCCAGACAGGGGCGACATACAAATGGCTACACCTTC | few | TRBJ1-2 | TRBV11-2 | 16 | TRBD1
CASSKGQALEQYF | TGCGCCAGCAGCAAGGGACAGGCCCTCGAGCAGTACTTC | - | TRBJ2-7 | TRBV10-2 | 13 | TRBD1
CASSYVSQTGAMNTEAFF | TGTGCCAGCAGTTACGTATCACAGACAGGGGCAATGAACACTGAAGCTTTCTTT | - | TRBJ1-1 | TRBV6-2/TRBV6-3 | 18 | TRBD1
CAISESSISEAFF | TGTGCCATCAGTGAGTCGAGTATCTCTGAAGCTTTCTTT | - | TRBJ1-1 | TRBV10-3 | 13 | -
CASSESGTEAFF | TGTGCCAGCAGTGAGTCAGGTACTGAAGCTTTCTTT | - | TRBJ1-1 | TRBV2 | 12 | -
CASSSGGLNTIYF | TGTGCCAGCAGTTCCGGGGGTCTAAACACCATATATTTT | - | TRBJ1-3 | TRBV27 | 13 | -
CASSSQGQGGQPQHF | TGTGCCAGCAGCTCCCAGGGACAGGGAGGTCAGCCCCAGCATTTT | - | TRBJ1-5 | TRBV7-6 | 15 | TRBD1
CASSPPLWTASNQPQHF | TGTGCCAGCAGTCCCCCCCTCTGGACAGCGAGCAATCAGCCCCAGCATTTT | - | TRBJ1-5 | TRBV28 | 17 | -
CASSVSAAAGNTIYF | TGTGCCAGCAGCGTATCGGCGGCAGCTGGAAACACCATATATTTT | - | TRBJ1-3 | TRBV9 | 15 | -
CASSLDGTGGYTF | TGTGCCAGCAGCTTAGATGGGACAGGTGGCTACACCTTC | - | TRBJ1-2 | TRBV7-9 | 13 | TRBD1
CSVDGIGAGARDEQYF | TGCAGCGTTGACGGTATCGGGGCGGGGGCGCGGGACGAGCAGTACTTC | few | TRBJ2-7 | TRBV29-1 | 16 | -
CASSPEPGGTQPQHF | TGTGCCAGCAGCCCGGAACCAGGGGGCACTCAGCCCCAGCATTTT | - | TRBJ1-5 | TRBV5-4 | 15 | TRBD1
CASSAYRDRAYNQPQHF | TGTGCCAGCAGTGCTTACCGGGACAGGGCCTACAATCAGCCCCAGCATTTT | - | TRBJ1-5 | TRBV6-1 | 17 | TRBD1
CASSSSYEQYF | TGTGCCAGCAGCTCCAGCTACGAGCAGTACTTC | - | TRBJ2-7 | TRBV11-2 | 11 | -
CASSFVTGASSYEQYF | TGTGCCAGCAGTTTTGTGACAGGGGCGAGCTCCTACGAGCAGTACTTC | few | TRBJ2-7 | TRBV27 | 16 | TRBD1
CASSWRVEETQYF | TGTGCCAGCAGCTGGAGGGTAGAAGAGACCCAGTACTTC | - | TRBJ2-5 | TRBV12-3/TRBV12-4 | 13 | -
CASSLDQTAGELFF | TGTGCCAGCAGCTTAGATCAAACGGCCGGGGAGCTGTTTTTT | - | TRBJ2-2 | TRBV11-3 | 14 | -
CASRYRQEETQYF | TGTGCCAGCCGTTATAGACAGGAGGAGACCCAGTACTTC | - | TRBJ2-5 | TRBV19 | 13 | -
CASSLDWDSGNTIYF | TGTGCCAGCAGCTTAGACTGGGACAGCGGAAACACCATATATTTT | medium-sized | TRBJ1-3 | TRBV11-2 | 15 | TRBD1
CATMPSGDSTDTQYF | TGTGCCACCATGCCTAGCGGGGATAGCACAGATACGCAGTATTTT | - | TRBJ2-3 | TRBV24-1 | 15 | TRBD2